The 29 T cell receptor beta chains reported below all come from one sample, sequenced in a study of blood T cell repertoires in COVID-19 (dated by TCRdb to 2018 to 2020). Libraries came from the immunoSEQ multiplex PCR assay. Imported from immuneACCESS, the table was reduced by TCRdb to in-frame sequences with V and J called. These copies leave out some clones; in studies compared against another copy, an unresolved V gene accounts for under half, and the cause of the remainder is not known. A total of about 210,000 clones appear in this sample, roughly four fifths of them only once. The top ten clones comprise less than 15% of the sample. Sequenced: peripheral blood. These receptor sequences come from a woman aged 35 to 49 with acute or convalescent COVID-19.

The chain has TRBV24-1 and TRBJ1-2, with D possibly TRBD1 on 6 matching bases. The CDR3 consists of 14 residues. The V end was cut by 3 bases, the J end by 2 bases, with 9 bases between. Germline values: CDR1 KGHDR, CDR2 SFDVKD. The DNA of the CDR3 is TGTGCCACCAGTGATATAACAGGGAACTATGGCTACACCTTC. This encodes CATSDITGNYGYTF.

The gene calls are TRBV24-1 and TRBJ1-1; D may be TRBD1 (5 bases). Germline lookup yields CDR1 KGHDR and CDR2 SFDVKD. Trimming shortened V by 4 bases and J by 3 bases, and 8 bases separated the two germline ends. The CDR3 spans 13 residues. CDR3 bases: TGTGCCACCAGTGACAGGGCGTACACTGAAGCTTTCTTT. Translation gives CATSDRAYTEAFF.

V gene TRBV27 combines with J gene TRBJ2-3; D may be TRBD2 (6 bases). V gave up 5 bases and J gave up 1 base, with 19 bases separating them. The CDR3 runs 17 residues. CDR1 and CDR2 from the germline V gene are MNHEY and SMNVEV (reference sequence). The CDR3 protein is CASSPSGEAPGTDTQYF. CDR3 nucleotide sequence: TGTGCCAGCAGTCCCTCGGGGGAGGCCCCGGGCACAGATACGCAGTATTTT.

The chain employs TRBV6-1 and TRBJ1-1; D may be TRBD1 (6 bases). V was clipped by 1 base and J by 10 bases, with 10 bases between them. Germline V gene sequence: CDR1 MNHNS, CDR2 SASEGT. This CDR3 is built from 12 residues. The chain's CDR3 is CASSEEPGVAFF. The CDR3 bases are TGTGCCAGCAGTGAAGAACCAGGGGTAGCTTTCTTT.

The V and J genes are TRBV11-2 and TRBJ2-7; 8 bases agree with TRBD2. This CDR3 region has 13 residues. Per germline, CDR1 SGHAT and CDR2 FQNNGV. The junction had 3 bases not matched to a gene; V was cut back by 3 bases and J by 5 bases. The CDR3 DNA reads TGTGCCAGCAGCTTTAGCGGGACTAACGAGCAGTACTTC. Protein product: CASSFSGTNEQYF.

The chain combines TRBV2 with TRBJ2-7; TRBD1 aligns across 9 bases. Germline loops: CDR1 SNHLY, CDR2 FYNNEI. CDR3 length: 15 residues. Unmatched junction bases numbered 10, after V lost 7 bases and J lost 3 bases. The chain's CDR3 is CASTRETGGLYEQYF. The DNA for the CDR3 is TGTGCCAGCACCCGCGAGACAGGGGGTCTCTACGAGCAGTACTTC. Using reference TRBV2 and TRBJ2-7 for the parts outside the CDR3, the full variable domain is EPEVTQTPSHQVTQMGQEVILRCVPISNHLYFYWYRQILGQKVEFLVSFYNNEISEKSEIFDDQFSVERPDGSNFTLKIRSTKLEDSAMYFCASTRETGGLYEQYFGPGTRLTVT.

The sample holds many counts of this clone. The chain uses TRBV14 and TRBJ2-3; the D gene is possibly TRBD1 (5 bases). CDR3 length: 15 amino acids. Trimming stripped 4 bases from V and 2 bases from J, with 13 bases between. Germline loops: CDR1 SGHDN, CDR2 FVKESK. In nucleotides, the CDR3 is TGTGCCAGCAGCCGCCAGGGTGCGGTCACAGATACGCAGTATTTT. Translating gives CASSRQGAVTDTQYF.

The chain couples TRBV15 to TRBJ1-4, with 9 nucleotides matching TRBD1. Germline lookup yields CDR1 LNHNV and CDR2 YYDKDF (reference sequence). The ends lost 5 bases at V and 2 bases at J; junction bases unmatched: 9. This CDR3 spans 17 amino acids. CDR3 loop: CATSFGQGKATNEKLFF. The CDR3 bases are TGTGCCACCAGCTTCGGACAGGGGAAAGCGACTAATGAAAAACTGTTTTTT. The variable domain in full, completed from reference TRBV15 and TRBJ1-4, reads DAMVIQNPRYQVTQFGKPVTLSCSQTLNHNVMYWYQQKSSQAPKLLFHYYDKDFNNEADTPDNFQSRRPNTSFCFLDIRSPGLGDTAMYLCATSFGQGKATNEKLFFGSGTQLSVL.

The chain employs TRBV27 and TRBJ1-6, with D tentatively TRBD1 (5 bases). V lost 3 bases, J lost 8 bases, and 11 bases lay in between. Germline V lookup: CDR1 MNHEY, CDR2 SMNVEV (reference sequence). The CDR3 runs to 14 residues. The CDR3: CASSFDSIDSPLHF. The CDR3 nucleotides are TGTGCCAGCAGTTTCGACAGCATCGATTCACCCCTCCACTTT.

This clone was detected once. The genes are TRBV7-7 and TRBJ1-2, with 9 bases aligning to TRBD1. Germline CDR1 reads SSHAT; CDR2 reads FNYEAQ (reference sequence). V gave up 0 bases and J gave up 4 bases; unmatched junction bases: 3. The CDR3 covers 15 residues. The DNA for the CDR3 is TGTGCCAGCAGCTTAGCCGCGACAGGGGGCTATGGCTACACCTTC. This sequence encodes CASSLAATGGYGYTF.

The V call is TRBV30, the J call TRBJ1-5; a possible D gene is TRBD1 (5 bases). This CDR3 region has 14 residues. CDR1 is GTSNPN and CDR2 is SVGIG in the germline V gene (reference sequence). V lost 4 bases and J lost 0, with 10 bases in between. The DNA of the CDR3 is TGTGCCTGGAAAGGGGCAGCTAGCAATCAGCCCCAGCATTTT. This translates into CAWKGAASNQPQHF.

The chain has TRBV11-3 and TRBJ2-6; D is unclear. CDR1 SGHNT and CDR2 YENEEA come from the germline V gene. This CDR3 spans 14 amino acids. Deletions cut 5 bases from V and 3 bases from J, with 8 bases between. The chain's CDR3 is CASSPAGGANVLTF. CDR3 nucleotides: TGTGCCAGCAGCCCGGCAGGTGGGGCCAACGTCCTGACTTTC.

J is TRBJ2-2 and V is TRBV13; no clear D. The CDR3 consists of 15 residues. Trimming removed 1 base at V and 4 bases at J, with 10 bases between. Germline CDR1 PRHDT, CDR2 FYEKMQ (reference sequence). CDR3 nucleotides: TGTGCCAGCAGCTTAGTTGTTTTTAGCACCGGGGAGCTGTTTTTT. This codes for CASSLVVFSTGELFF. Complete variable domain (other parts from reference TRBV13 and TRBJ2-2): AAGVIQSPRHLIKEKRETATLKCYPIPRHDTVYWYQQGPGQDPQFLISFYEKMQSDKGSIPDRFSAQQFSDYHSELNMSSLELGDSALYFCASSLVVFSTGELFFGEGSRLTVL.

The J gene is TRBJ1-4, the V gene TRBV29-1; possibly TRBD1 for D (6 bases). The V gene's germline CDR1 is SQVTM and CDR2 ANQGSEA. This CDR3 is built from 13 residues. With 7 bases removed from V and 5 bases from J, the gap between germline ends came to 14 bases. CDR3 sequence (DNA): TGCAGCGGTACAGGGTATGGCAATGAAAAACTGTTTTTT. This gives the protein CSGTGYGNEKLFF.

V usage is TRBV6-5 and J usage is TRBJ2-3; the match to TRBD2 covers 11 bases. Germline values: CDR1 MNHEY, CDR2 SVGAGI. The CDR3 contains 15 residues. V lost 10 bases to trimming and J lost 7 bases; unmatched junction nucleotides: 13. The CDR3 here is CATLKKTSGGYTQYF. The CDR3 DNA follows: TGTGCCACCCTTAAGAAAACTAGCGGGGGATATACGCAGTATTTT.

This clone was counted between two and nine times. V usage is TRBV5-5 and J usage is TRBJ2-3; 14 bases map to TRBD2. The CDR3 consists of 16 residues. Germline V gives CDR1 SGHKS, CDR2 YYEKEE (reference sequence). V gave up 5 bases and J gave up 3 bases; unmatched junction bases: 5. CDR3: CASRTSGGAMTDTQYF. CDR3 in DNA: TGTGCCAGCAGGACTAGCGGGGGGGCTATGACAGATACGCAGTATTTT. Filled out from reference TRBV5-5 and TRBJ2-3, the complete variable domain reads DAGVTQSPTHLIKTRGQQVTLRCSPISGHKSVSWYQQVLGQGPQFIFQYYEKEERGRGNFPDRFSARQFPNYSSELNVNALLLGDSALYLCASRTSGGAMTDTQYFGPGTRLTVL.

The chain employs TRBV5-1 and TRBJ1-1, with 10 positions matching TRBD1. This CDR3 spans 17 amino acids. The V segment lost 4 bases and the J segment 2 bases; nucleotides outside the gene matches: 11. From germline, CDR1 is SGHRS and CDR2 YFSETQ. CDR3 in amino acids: CASSQTVGTGVNTEAFF. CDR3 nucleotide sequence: TGCGCCAGCAGCCAAACGGTGGGGACAGGGGTAAACACTGAAGCTTTCTTT.

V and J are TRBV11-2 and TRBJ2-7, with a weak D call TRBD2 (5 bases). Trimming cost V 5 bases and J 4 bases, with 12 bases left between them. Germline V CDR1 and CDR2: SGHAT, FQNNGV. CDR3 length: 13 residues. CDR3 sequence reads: CASSRIGEYEQYF. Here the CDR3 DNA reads TGTGCCAGCAGCCGTATCGGGGAATACGAGCAGTACTTC.

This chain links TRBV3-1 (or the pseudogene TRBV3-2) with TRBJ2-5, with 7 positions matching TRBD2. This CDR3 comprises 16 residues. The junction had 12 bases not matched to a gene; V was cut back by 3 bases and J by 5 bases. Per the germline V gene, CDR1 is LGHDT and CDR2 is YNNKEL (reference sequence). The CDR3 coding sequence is TGTGCCAGCAGCCAGGGGGGGTCCTCGGCTCGGGAGACCCAGTACTTC. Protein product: CASSQGGSSARETQYF.

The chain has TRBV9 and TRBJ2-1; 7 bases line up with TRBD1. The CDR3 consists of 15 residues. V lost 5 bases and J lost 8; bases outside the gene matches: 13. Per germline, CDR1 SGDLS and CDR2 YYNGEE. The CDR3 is CASSTTGSAHHEQFF. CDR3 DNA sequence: TGTGCCAGCAGTACGACAGGGTCCGCCCACCATGAGCAGTTCTTC.

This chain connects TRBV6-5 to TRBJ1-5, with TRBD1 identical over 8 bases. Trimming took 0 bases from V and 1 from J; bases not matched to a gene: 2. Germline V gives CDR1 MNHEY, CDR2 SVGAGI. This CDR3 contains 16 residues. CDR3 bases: TGTGCCAGCAGTTACTCGAGACAGGGGAGCAATCAGCCCCAGCATTTT. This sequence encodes CASSYSRQGSNQPQHF.

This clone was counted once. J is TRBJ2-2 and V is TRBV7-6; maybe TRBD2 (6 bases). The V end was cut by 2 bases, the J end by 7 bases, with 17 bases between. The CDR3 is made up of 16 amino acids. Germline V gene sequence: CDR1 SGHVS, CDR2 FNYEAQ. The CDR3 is CASSLLPTRAGGELFF. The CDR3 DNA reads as TGTGCCAGCAGCTTACTGCCGACTAGAGCAGGCGGGGAGCTGTTTTTT. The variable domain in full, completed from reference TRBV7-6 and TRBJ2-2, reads GAGVSQSPRYKVTKRGQDVALRCDPISGHVSLYWYRQALGQGPEFLTYFNYEAQQDKSGLPNDRFSAERPEGSISTLTIQRTEQRDSAMYRCASSLLPTRAGGELFFGEGSRLTVL.

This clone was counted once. CDR3 DNA: TGTGCCAGCATGAGGGGGCGGGGGGAAGAGACCCAGTACTTC. It codes for CASMRGRGEETQYF. The chain uses TRBV2 and TRBJ2-5; D perhaps matches TRBD2 (8 bases). Germline V gene lookup returns CDR1 SNHLY and CDR2 FYNNEI. V shed 7 bases and J shed 3 bases, with 15 bases lying between them. This CDR3 is 14 amino acids long.

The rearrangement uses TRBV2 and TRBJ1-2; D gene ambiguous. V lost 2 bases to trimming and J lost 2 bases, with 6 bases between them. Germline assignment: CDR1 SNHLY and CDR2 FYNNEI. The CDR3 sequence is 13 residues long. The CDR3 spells CASSENGNYGYTF. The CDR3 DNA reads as TGTGCCAGCAGTGAAAACGGGAACTATGGCTACACCTTC.

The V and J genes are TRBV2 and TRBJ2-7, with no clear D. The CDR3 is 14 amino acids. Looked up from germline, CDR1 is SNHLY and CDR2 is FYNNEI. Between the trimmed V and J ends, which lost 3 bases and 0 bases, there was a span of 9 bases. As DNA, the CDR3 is TGTGCCAGCAGTGAGTTTCTCGGCTCCTACGAGCAGTACTTC. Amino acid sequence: CASSEFLGSYEQYF.

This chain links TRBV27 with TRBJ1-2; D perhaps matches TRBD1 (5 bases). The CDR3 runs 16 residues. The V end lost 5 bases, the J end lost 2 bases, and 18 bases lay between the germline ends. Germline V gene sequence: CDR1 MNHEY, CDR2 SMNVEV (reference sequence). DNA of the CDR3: TGTGCCAGCAGTGGCGGGATGGGTGGGGGAAACTATGGCTACACCTTC. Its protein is CASSGGMGGGNYGYTF.

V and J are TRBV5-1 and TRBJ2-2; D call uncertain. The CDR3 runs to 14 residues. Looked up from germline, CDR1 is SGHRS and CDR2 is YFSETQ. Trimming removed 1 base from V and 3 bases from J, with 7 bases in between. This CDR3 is CASSLTIDTGELFF. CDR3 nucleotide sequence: TGCGCCAGCAGCTTGACAATCGACACCGGGGAGCTGTTTTTT.

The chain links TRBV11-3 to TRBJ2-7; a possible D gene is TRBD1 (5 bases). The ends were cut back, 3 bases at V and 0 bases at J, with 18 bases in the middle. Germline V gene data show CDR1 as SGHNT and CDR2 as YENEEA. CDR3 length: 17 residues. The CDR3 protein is CASSFPPIQVLSYEQYF. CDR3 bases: TGTGCCAGCAGCTTCCCCCCAATACAGGTCCTCTCCTACGAGCAGTACTTC.

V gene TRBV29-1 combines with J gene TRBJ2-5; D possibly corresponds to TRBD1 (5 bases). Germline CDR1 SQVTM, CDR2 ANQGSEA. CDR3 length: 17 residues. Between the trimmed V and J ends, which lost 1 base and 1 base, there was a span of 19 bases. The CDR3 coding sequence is TGCAGCGTTGAAGGAAGTCTCGCAGGGCCTAGCCAAGAGACCCAGTACTTC. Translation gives CSVEGSLAGPSQETQYF.